The sequence of this TCR beta chain was determined in a study of shared clonotypes between healthy human individuals. With respect to this clone: The antigen is undetermined.

The assay was run at deep level. Method: immunoSEQ multiplex PCR; TCRdb's copy keeps in-frame clones and lacks some. The table records about 680,000 clones, about two thirds of them present only once. Study-wide results and caveats: Genetic and exposure-history diversity was limited by the small donor number.

The V end lost 5 bases, the J end lost 0 bases, and 9 bases lay between the germline ends. Germline assignment: CDR1 SGHNT and CDR2 YENEEA. The length of the CDR3 is 14 residues. The origin of this receptor is a woman aged 25 to 45 in good health. The material sequenced was memory CD4+ T cells sorted from blood. The subset denotes: CD45RA-negative fraction. The chain uses TRBV11-3 and TRBJ2-3, with a tentative D call TRBD2 (6 bases). The CDR3 bases are TGTGCCAGCAGCCCTCTAGCGAGCACAGATACGCAGTATTTT. It is translated as CASSPLASTDTQYF. Together with reference TRBV11-3 and TRBJ2-3, the CDR3 gives the full variable domain: EAGVVQSPRYKIIEKKQPVAFWCNPISGHNTLYWYLQNLGQGPELLIRYENEEAVDDSQLPKDRFSAERLKGVDSTLKIQPAELGDSAVYLCASSPLASTDTQYFGPGTRLTVL.